This T cell receptor beta chain derives from a study of cytomegalovirus exposure and HLA in healthy donors. Primers included in the PCR were 60 Vbeta and 13 Jbeta primers. Clones were read by immunoSEQ multiplex PCR, and TCRdb kept only the in-frame ones, dropping some. Among some 120,000 clones listed, 82% were seen once. Sample: PBMCs. The receptor comes from a male donor in good health and CMV-seropositive.

The CDR3 DNA is TGTGCCAGCAGCCCCAGTCGGACTAGCGGGGCGTCCTACGAGCAGTACTTC. This encodes CASSPSRTSGASYEQYF. The chain couples TRBV7-2 to TRBJ2-7; 12 positions agree with TRBD2. The junction had 9 bases not matched to a gene; V was cut back by 5 bases and J by 1 base. Germline CDR1 SGHTA, CDR2 FQGNSA. CDR3 size: 17 residues.